These T cell receptor beta chains were read from a single sample in a study of spatial heterogeneity in lung cancer. TCRdb re-called the 5' RACE reads through MiXCR, storing one row per CDR3 protein. The data show around 30,000 distinct CDR3 sequences, approximately 6% seen once. The sample consisted of PBMCs, taken at follow-up. The receptors here all came from a male donor with early-stage non-small cell lung cancer. Each CDR3 is given with its conserved first and last residue. A D gene is named only where the DNA matches it firmly. Clone size is given for some rows only: seen once, a few or many times, or a class if the clone is expanded.

V gene: TRBV25-1; CDR3 length: 12; D gene: NA; J gene: TRBJ2-1; clone size: few; CDR3 protein: CASSDRGNEQFF; CDR3 DNA: TGTGCCAGCAGTGATCGGGGCAATGAGCAGTTCTTC
V gene: TRBV5-5; CDR3 length: 14; D gene: TRBD1; J gene: TRBJ1-1; clone size: NA; CDR3 protein: CASGTTGGYTESFF; CDR3 DNA: TGTGCCAGCGGAACGACAGGGGGCTACACTGAATCTTTCTTT
V gene: TRBV20-1; CDR3 length: 13; D gene: TRBD1; J gene: TRBJ1-5; clone size: NA; CDR3 protein: CSYKGQGLQPQHF; CDR3 DNA: TGCAGTTACAAGGGACAGGGCCTTCAGCCCCAGCATTTT
V gene: TRBV20-1; CDR3 length: 15; D gene: NA; J gene: TRBJ1-6; clone size: once; CDR3 protein: CSARGVPTINSPLHF; CDR3 DNA: TGCAGTGCTAGGGGAGTCCCTACTATTAATTCACCCCTCCACTTT
V gene: TRBV7-9; CDR3 length: 11; D gene: NA; J gene: TRBJ2-3; clone size: many; CDR3 protein: CALEKGDTQYF; CDR3 DNA: TGTGCCCTCGAGAAAGGGGATACGCAGTATTTT
V gene: TRBV5-1; CDR3 length: 15; D gene: NA; J gene: TRBJ2-2; clone size: NA; CDR3 protein: CASSLERGDTGELFF; CDR3 DNA: TGCGCCAGCAGCTTGGAGAGGGGAGACACCGGGGAGCTGTTTTTT
V gene: TRBV3-1; CDR3 length: 13; D gene: NA; J gene: TRBJ1-1; clone size: medium-sized; CDR3 protein: CASSRGENTEAFF; CDR3 DNA: TGTGCCAGCAGCCGGGGAGAGAACACTGAAGCTTTCTTT
V gene: TRBV15; CDR3 length: 14; D gene: NA; J gene: TRBJ2-3; clone size: many; CDR3 protein: CATSRGESTDTQYF; CDR3 DNA: TGTGCCACCAGCAGAGGGGAGAGCACAGATACGCAGTATTTT
V gene: TRBV4-1; CDR3 length: 16; D gene: NA; J gene: TRBJ2-2; clone size: many; CDR3 protein: CASSQVLSRNTGELFF; CDR3 DNA: TGCGCCAGCAGCCAAGTACTGAGCCGAAACACCGGGGAGCTGTTTTTT
V gene: TRBV18; CDR3 length: 14; D gene: TRBD2; J gene: TRBJ2-7; clone size: NA; CDR3 protein: CASSPTSGEYEQYF; CDR3 DNA: TGTGCCAGCTCACCAACTAGCGGGGAGTACGAGCAGTACTTC
V gene: TRBV2; CDR3 length: 15; D gene: NA; J gene: TRBJ1-5; clone size: NA; CDR3 protein: CASREVRAIRQPQHF; CDR3 DNA: TGTGCCAGCAGAGAAGTACGGGCCATCCGTCAGCCCCAGCATTTT
V gene: TRBV12-3/TRBV12-4; CDR3 length: 14; D gene: NA; J gene: TRBJ1-1; clone size: many; CDR3 protein: CASSFGGSNTEAFF; CDR3 DNA: TGTGCCAGCAGTTTCGGGGGGTCGAACACTGAAGCTTTCTTT
V gene: TRBV7-2; CDR3 length: 11; D gene: NA; J gene: TRBJ2-5; clone size: many; CDR3 protein: CASSIQETQYF; CDR3 DNA: TGTGCCAGCAGCATTCAAGAGACCCAGTACTTC
V gene: TRBV9; CDR3 length: 12; D gene: TRBD2; J gene: TRBJ2-5; clone size: many; CDR3 protein: CASSRSGRQRYF; CDR3 DNA: TGTGCCAGCAGTCGTAGCGGGCGCCAGCGGTACTTC
V gene: TRBV12-3/TRBV12-4; CDR3 length: 13; D gene: NA; J gene: TRBJ1-1; clone size: many; CDR3 protein: CASTPVGGTEAFF; CDR3 DNA: TGTGCCAGCACCCCAGTCGGGGGCACTGAAGCTTTCTTT
V gene: TRBV19; CDR3 length: 15; D gene: NA; J gene: TRBJ2-1; clone size: many; CDR3 protein: CASSNRAISYNEQFF; CDR3 DNA: TGTGCCAGTAGCAACCGGGCCATATCCTACAATGAGCAGTTCTTC
V gene: TRBV10-3; CDR3 length: 13; D gene: NA; J gene: TRBJ1-1; clone size: many; CDR3 protein: CAISGAGNTEAFF; CDR3 DNA: TGTGCCATCAGTGGCGCTGGGAACACTGAAGCTTTCTTT
V gene: TRBV10-2; CDR3 length: 15; D gene: TRBD1; J gene: TRBJ1-5; clone size: many; CDR3 protein: CASSDGTGGNQPQHF; CDR3 DNA: TGCGCCAGCAGTGATGGGACAGGGGGCAATCAGCCCCAGCATTTT
V gene: TRBV9; CDR3 length: 15; D gene: TRBD1; J gene: TRBJ1-1; clone size: NA; CDR3 protein: CASSVGGQGATEAFF; CDR3 DNA: TGTGCCAGCAGCGTAGGTGGGCAGGGGGCCACTGAAGCTTTCTTT
V gene: TRBV30; CDR3 length: 13; D gene: NA; J gene: TRBJ2-3; clone size: many; CDR3 protein: CALEPLGTDTQYF; CDR3 DNA: TGTGCCTTGGAGCCCTTGGGCACAGATACGCAGTATTTT
V gene: TRBV10-3; CDR3 length: 13; D gene: TRBD1; J gene: TRBJ2-5; clone size: many; CDR3 protein: CASKQGDQETQYF; CDR3 DNA: TGTGCCAGCAAACAGGGGGACCAAGAGACCCAGTACTTC
V gene: TRBV7-2; CDR3 length: 17; D gene: TRBD2; J gene: TRBJ2-1; clone size: few; CDR3 protein: CASSLVRGDFLYNEQFF; CDR3 DNA: TGTGCCAGCAGCTTAGTCCGGGGGGACTTCCTCTACAATGAGCAGTTCTTC
V gene: TRBV10-3; CDR3 length: 16; D gene: TRBD2; J gene: TRBJ2-1; clone size: many; CDR3 protein: CAISDPGLAGGPSQFF; CDR3 DNA: TGTGCCATCAGTGACCCGGGGCTAGCGGGAGGACCGTCGCAGTTCTTC
V gene: TRBV7-2; CDR3 length: 13; D gene: NA; J gene: TRBJ2-2; clone size: many; CDR3 protein: CASSLTSPGELFF; CDR3 DNA: TGTGCCAGCAGCTTAACTAGTCCGGGGGAGCTGTTTTTT
V gene: TRBV29-1; CDR3 length: 12; D gene: TRBD1; J gene: TRBJ1-6; clone size: many; CDR3 protein: CSVGDSVSPLHF; CDR3 DNA: TGCAGCGTTGGGGACAGTGTCTCACCCCTCCACTTT
V gene: TRBV7-3; CDR3 length: 13; D gene: NA; J gene: TRBJ1-1; clone size: NA; CDR3 protein: CASSLTGAGVSNF; CDR3 DNA: TGTGCCAGCAGCTTAACAGGGGCAGGGGTTAGCAACTTT
V gene: TRBV12-3/TRBV12-4; CDR3 length: 15; D gene: TRBD1; J gene: TRBJ2-5; clone size: NA; CDR3 protein: CASRPGQGLTETQYF; CDR3 DNA: TGTGCCAGCAGACCCGGACAGGGCTTGACAGAGACCCAGTACTTC
V gene: TRBV7-6; CDR3 length: 14; D gene: NA; J gene: TRBJ2-7; clone size: NA; CDR3 protein: CASTPGHPSYEQYF; CDR3 DNA: TGTGCCAGCACCCCGGGACACCCCTCCTACGAGCAGTACTTC
V gene: TRBV9; CDR3 length: 15; D gene: TRBD1; J gene: TRBJ1-6; clone size: many; CDR3 protein: CASSAGQGENSPLHF; CDR3 DNA: TGTGCCAGCAGCGCGGGACAGGGCGAGAATTCACCCCTCCACTTT
V gene: TRBV19; CDR3 length: 14; D gene: TRBD2; J gene: TRBJ2-1; clone size: many; CDR3 protein: CASRGGSLHNEQFF; CDR3 DNA: TGTGCCAGTAGAGGCGGGAGTTTACACAATGAGCAGTTCTTC
V gene: TRBV2; CDR3 length: 13; D gene: NA; J gene: TRBJ2-6; clone size: many; CDR3 protein: CASGVRGANVLTF; CDR3 DNA: TGTGCCAGCGGGGTACGTGGGGCCAACGTCCTGACTTTC
V gene: TRBV9; CDR3 length: 16; D gene: TRBD2; J gene: TRBJ2-1; clone size: many; CDR3 protein: CASSESGRGAYNEQFF; CDR3 DNA: TGTGCCAGCAGCGAGAGCGGGAGAGGGGCCTACAATGAGCAGTTCTTC
V gene: TRBV24-1; CDR3 length: 17; D gene: NA; J gene: TRBJ2-3; clone size: NA; CDR3 protein: CATSDFLVGQLQDTQYF; CDR3 DNA: TGTGCCACCAGTGATTTTCTAGTCGGGCAGTTGCAAGATACGCAGTATTTT
V gene: TRBV5-5; CDR3 length: 13; D gene: NA; J gene: TRBJ2-7; clone size: many; CDR3 protein: CASSLRSQGEQYF; CDR3 DNA: TGTGCCAGCAGCTTGCGGTCGCAGGGCGAGCAGTACTTC
V gene: TRBV7-9; CDR3 length: 17; D gene: NA; J gene: TRBJ1-6; clone size: large; CDR3 protein: CASSSHDWQGSNSPLHF; CDR3 DNA: TGTGCCAGCAGCTCCCACGATTGGCAGGGGAGCAATTCACCCCTCCACTTT
V gene: TRBV29-1; CDR3 length: 12; D gene: NA; J gene: TRBJ2-1; clone size: many; CDR3 protein: CSVRSDTDEQFF; CDR3 DNA: TGCAGCGTTCGATCTGACACCGATGAGCAGTTCTTC
V gene: TRBV9; CDR3 length: 15; D gene: TRBD2; J gene: TRBJ2-7; clone size: many; CDR3 protein: CASSVTPGGAYEQYF; CDR3 DNA: TGTGCCAGCAGCGTAACGCCGGGGGGTGCCTACGAGCAGTACTTC
V gene: TRBV29-1; CDR3 length: 15; D gene: TRBD1; J gene: TRBJ1-1; clone size: many; CDR3 protein: CSVDKDRVRGAEAFF; CDR3 DNA: TGCAGCGTGGACAAGGACAGGGTTCGGGGAGCTGAAGCTTTCTTT
V gene: TRBV6-5; CDR3 length: 18; D gene: TRBD2; J gene: TRBJ2-2; clone size: many; CDR3 protein: CASSSPGLAGVGTGELFF; CDR3 DNA: TGTGCCAGCAGTTCACCGGGACTAGCGGGAGTTGGCACCGGGGAGCTGTTTTTT
V gene: TRBV28; CDR3 length: 11; D gene: NA; J gene: TRBJ2-7; clone size: medium-sized; CDR3 protein: CASSREDEQYF; CDR3 DNA: TGTGCCAGCAGTCGGGAAGACGAGCAGTACTTC
V gene: TRBV7-8; CDR3 length: 16; D gene: TRBD2; J gene: TRBJ2-1; clone size: many; CDR3 protein: CASSPGGWQGYNEQFF; CDR3 DNA: TGTGCCAGCAGCCCCGGGGGGTGGCAGGGCTACAATGAGCAGTTCTTC
V gene: TRBV5-1; CDR3 length: 14; D gene: NA; J gene: TRBJ2-5; clone size: many; CDR3 protein: CASSAGQQQETQYF; CDR3 DNA: TGCGCCAGCAGCGCGGGACAGCAACAAGAGACCCAGTACTTC
V gene: TRBV6-2/TRBV6-3; CDR3 length: 15; D gene: NA; J gene: TRBJ2-3; clone size: NA; CDR3 protein: CASSYDSESTDTQYF; CDR3 DNA: TGTGCCAGCAGTTACGACTCCGAAAGCACAGATACGCAGTATTTT
V gene: TRBV11-2; CDR3 length: 13; D gene: NA; J gene: TRBJ2-7; clone size: many; CDR3 protein: CASSLDGPYEQYF; CDR3 DNA: TGTGCCAGCAGCTTAGATGGCCCCTACGAGCAGTACTTC
V gene: TRBV4-1; CDR3 length: 16; D gene: NA; J gene: TRBJ1-6; clone size: NA; CDR3 protein: CASSQDLALRYSPLHF; CDR3 DNA: TGCGCCAGCAGCCAAGATCTGGCCTTGCGGTATTCACCCCTCCACTTT
V gene: TRBV18; CDR3 length: 16; D gene: NA; J gene: TRBJ2-2; clone size: many; CDR3 protein: CASSPQSGWRTGELFF; CDR3 DNA: TGTGCCAGCTCACCACAGTCGGGATGGAGGACCGGGGAGCTGTTTTTT
V gene: TRBV5-1; CDR3 length: 17; D gene: NA; J gene: TRBJ1-3; clone size: NA; CDR3 protein: CASSLRPIPGSGNTIYF; CDR3 DNA: TGCGCCAGCAGCCTAAGACCCATCCCGGGCTCTGGAAACACCATATATTTT
V gene: TRBV20-1; CDR3 length: 13; D gene: NA; J gene: TRBJ2-1; clone size: few; CDR3 protein: CSAPMGPRAEQFF; CDR3 DNA: TGCAGTGCCCCCATGGGACCTCGGGCTGAGCAGTTCTTC
V gene: TRBV20-1; CDR3 length: 13; D gene: NA; J gene: TRBJ1-1; clone size: few; CDR3 protein: CSARFQQNTEAFF; CDR3 DNA: TGCAGTGCTAGATTCCAGCAAAACACTGAAGCTTTCTTT
V gene: TRBV20-1; CDR3 length: 11; D gene: NA; J gene: TRBJ2-1; clone size: many; CDR3 protein: CSARLADEQFF; CDR3 DNA: TGCAGTGCTAGACTAGCAGATGAGCAGTTCTTC
V gene: TRBV20-1; CDR3 length: 15; D gene: NA; J gene: TRBJ1-5; clone size: few; CDR3 protein: CSAITEPSGNQPQHF; CDR3 DNA: TGCAGTGCCATTACAGAGCCGTCGGGCAATCAGCCCCAGCATTTT
V gene: TRBV3-1; CDR3 length: 14; D gene: TRBD1; J gene: TRBJ2-7; clone size: many; CDR3 protein: CASSPGQGSYEQYF; CDR3 DNA: TGTGCCAGCAGCCCCGGACAGGGGTCATACGAGCAGTACTTC